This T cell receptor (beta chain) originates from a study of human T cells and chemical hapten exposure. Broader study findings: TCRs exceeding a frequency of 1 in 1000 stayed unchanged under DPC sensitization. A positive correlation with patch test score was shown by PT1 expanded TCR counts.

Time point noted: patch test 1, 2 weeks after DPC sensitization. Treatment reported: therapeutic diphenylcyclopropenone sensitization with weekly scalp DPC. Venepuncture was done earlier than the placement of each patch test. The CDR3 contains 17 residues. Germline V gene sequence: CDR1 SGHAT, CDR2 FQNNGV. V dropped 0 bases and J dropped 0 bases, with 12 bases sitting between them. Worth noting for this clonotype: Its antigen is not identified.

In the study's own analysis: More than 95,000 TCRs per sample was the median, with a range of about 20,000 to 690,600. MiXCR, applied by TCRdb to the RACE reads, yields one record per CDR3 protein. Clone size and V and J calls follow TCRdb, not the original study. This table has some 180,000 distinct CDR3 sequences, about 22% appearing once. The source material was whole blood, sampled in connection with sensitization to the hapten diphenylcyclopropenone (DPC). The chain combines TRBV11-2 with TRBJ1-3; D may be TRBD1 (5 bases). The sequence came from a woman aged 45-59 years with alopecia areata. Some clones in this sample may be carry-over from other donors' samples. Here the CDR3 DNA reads TGTGCCAGCAGCTTAGAGGCGGGACCGAACTCTGGAAACACCATATATTTT. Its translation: CASSLEAGPNSGNTIYF.